The subject of this entry is one TCR beta chain. Its antigen has not been determined. Base qualities are not provided; no much larger clone lies one nucleotide away. TCRbeta CDR3 regions were amplified from genomic DNA using the immunoSEQ Assay, a bias-controlled multiplex PCR. The authors' analysis ran thus. The number of nucleated cells in each sample was estimated from the amplification of reference gene primers within the assay. Sequence reads were collapsed and filtered to measure the absolute abundance of every unique TCRbeta CDR3 rearrangement. For each sample, productive Simpson clonality was calculated by taking the square root of Simpson's diversity index across productive rearrangements. TCRdb holds this immuneACCESS table with in-frame rearrangements only. Some clones are missing; in checked studies, unresolved V genes explain under half, and the rest has no known cause. V and J calls and clone size are copied from that table; D and trimming were computed from the DNA. The sample table holds around 250,000 clones, of which approximately 84% were seen once. The top ten hold approximately 15% of the sample.

The data belong to a study of blood T cell repertoires in COVID-19 (dated by TCRdb to between 2020 and 2021). The study in broad terms: Collaborator samples came from the United States, Italy and Spain and covered acute and convalescent phases of COVID-19. The prospective study material was composed of cDNA or gDNA derived from T cells, B-cell-depleted T cells, or PBMCs. Deeply sampled blood TCRbeta repertoires from subjects exposed to, actively infected with, or recovered from COVID-19 were included in the dataset. The repertoires were released in a freely available public database intended as a resource for research on the immune response to SARS-CoV-2. Samples came from the ongoing ImmuneRACE study (first 160 participants) plus 1,254 subjects from 6 global collaborators. The sample metadata nearly always contained a de-identified subject ID, COVID-19 status, age in years and sex. Where available, HLA class I and class II types were taken from metadata supplied by the sample provider and were not determined by assay-based typing. The paper as a whole reports these results and caveats: The quantity of clinical and demographic metadata differed by source and by participant and was supplied without curation.

Participants in the prospective study were enrolled through a virtual design, were aged about 18 to 90 years, and lived in roughly 26 United States geographic areas. Cohort assignment in the prospective study relied on participant-reported clinical history from a screening survey and a study questionnaire. Recovered participants in ImmuneRACE Cohort 3 were defined as having two consecutive negative NP/OP PCR tests, clearance from a healthcare professional, or resolution of symptoms. In the prospective study, mobile phlebotomists collected whole blood, serum and a nasopharyngeal or oropharyngeal swab from each participant. Additional blood draws and questionnaires over a 2-month period could optionally be provided by prospective study participants. Prospective study blood samples were shipped either frozen or at room temperature before DNA extraction. V was cut back by 3 bases and J by 2 bases, leaving a gap of 19 bases between them. The CDR3 contains 17 residues, cysteine and phenylalanine counted. Only the CDR3 part of the read is kept: 51 bases, read in frame from the first base. CDR1 SGDLS and CDR2 YYNGEE are derived from the germline V gene.

This clonotype originated in a man in his forties or fifties who had recovered from COVID-19. Sequencing was done on a sample of PBMCs or T cells enriched from blood (not recorded which). The V and J genes are TRBV9 and TRBJ2-3; no D segment can be confidently identified. The CDR3 protein sequence reads: CASSDSPDNPDTDTQYF. The DNA sequence is TGTGCCAGCAGCGACTCACCCGACAACCCGGACACAGATACGCAGTATTTT.